The sequence of this T cell receptor (beta chain) was determined in a study of cytomegalovirus exposure and HLA in healthy donors (dated 2017 in TCRdb). For the study in its entirety: In an earlier analysis of fewer than 750 of the donors, about 260 Gb of sequence data and 100 million or so unique TCR beta sequences from some 170 million T cells were reported. In a later genetic analysis, genome-wide SNP genotypes for about 55% of the roughly 700 donors were used, and that subset was treated as a discovery cohort. Typing coverage varied by locus: about 620-640 donors for A, B, C, DRB1 and DQB1; approximately 520 for DQA1; 600 to 610 for DPA1; around 490 for DPB1. Four to six DR-DQ haplotypes were handled as single units for association and clustering because linkage in the cohort was strong. The study used immunosequencing to profile the T cell repertoires of hundreds of subjects and linked those repertoires to cytomegalovirus serostatus. Among over 350 genotyped donors of the cohort, an average of around 240,000 unique TCR beta nucleotide sequences were sequenced per donor, around 20% of them non-productive. Donor age, sex, ethnicity and CMV serostatus were collected together with the repertoire data. Of the 398 genotyped donors, about 84% fell in the genetic ancestry cluster associated with self-reported Caucasian donors. About 330 gigabases of sequencing data and around 80 million unique TCR sequences made up an early release that covered under 750 HLA-typed donors. Both class I and class II loci were covered by HLA typing, at four-digit resolution. Along with the roughly 670-subject first cohort, a separate validation cohort of 120 different subjects was used. In a later analysis, previously published TCR beta repertoires from several hundred donors were re-analyzed and high-resolution HLA genotyping was added so that TCR occurrence patterns could be studied. The later analysis used no new phenotypic data to find candidate immune exposures, relying instead on TCR beta sequences and their occurrence across donors. The study combined high-throughput TCR immunosequencing, statistical association of individual TCRs with disease status, and machine learning to predict cytomegalovirus infection status. Every discovery cohort repertoire had been produced on one sequencing platform. To decide whether each TCR beta V gene segment behaved as functional or pseudogenic, an earlier analysis of several hundred of the donors relied on high-throughput TCR beta sequencing. The study aimed to test whether signatures of past pathogen exposure could be identified by cataloging public T cell receptors.

General findings and caveats noted by the study authors: In a later analysis, HLA-associated TCR beta chains were found to be more clonally expanded and to have lower generation probabilities than equally common non-associated chains. Some IMGT-functional V segments, including TRBV6-2 and TRBV6-3, could not be told apart with the 87-base-pair reads, so those segments were excluded. According to the authors, the approach could potentially be generalized to other disease states and immunological phenotypes. Only TCR beta chains were sequenced in this cohort, and the absence of alpha or paired-chain data limited detectable features. According to a later analysis, most CMV-associated TCR beta chains appeared to be HLA-restricted, and the HLA associations seemed to be driven largely by CMV exposure. In both the original and validation cohorts, the classifier was reported to diagnose cytomegalovirus status with high specificity and sensitivity. A group of highly shared sequence variants was considered likely to be a technical artifact of the sequencing pipeline. Presence/absence analyses assumed roughly uniform sequencing depth across donors, an assumption that may not hold. CMV serostatus was the only immune exposure information available for the cohort. A total of 164 TCR beta chains were listed by the study as associated with cytomegalovirus. Correlated functional status among segregating V segments might be attributable to linkage disequilibrium, but an unknown experimental factor could not be ruled out. Three of the identified cytomegalovirus-associated TCR beta chains were confirmed in vitro to be specific for cytomegalovirus antigens. Assigning TCR associations to individual alleles was difficult when HLA alleles, especially DR and DQ, strongly co-occurred. Because HLA typing was unavailable for some donors at each locus, only the typed subset was used in association tests. A further reported finding was that TCR beta sequences accurately predicted the HLA-A and HLA-B alleles for most subjects in the first cohort. In a later analysis, several top co-occurrence clusters were reported to appear linked to parvovirus B19, influenza, CMV and Epstein-Barr virus. Compared with the approximately 670-donor mean, donors in an Asian-associated ancestry cluster had fewer N-insertions in productive TCRs, according to a later genetic analysis. In an earlier analysis of around 600 of the donors, most TCR beta V segments appeared in productive rearrangements about 87% or about 30% of the time, broadly matching IMGT annotations. Specific HLA alleles were associated with 15,000 to 20,000 TCR beta sequences at a false discovery rate of 0.05 in a later analysis. A later analysis found that TCR association rates varied across HLA loci, with DRB1 alleles showing the most associated TCRs and HLA-C alleles the fewest. Because counts were too low, 15 or so rarely observed V segments, including chromosome 9 orphons, were excluded from the earlier analysis of some 590 of the donors. Most TCR sequences were observed very rarely across donors, whereas some public TCRs were present in many individuals. An association between a missense DCLRE1C variant and V-gene and J-gene trimming of TCR beta chains was found in a later genetic analysis and replicated in an independent cohort.

In total, 600 or so healthy bone marrow donors made up the cohort. At the time of sampling, all cohort members were nominally healthy, though unrecorded immune exposures were likely present. The donor was CMV seronegative and belonged to the group of around 400 seronegative cohort members. Each donor provided a peripheral blood sample, and peripheral blood mononuclear cells were used for TCR beta sequencing. The Qiagen DNeasy Blood Extraction Kit was used to extract genomic DNA from the blood cell samples. Concerning this clone: Its antigen is not yet known. No quality values exist for individual bases; no much larger clone is one base distant.

The CDR3 runs 16 residues from the cysteine to the phenylalanine. Only CDR3 DNA is held: 48 bases, read in frame from base 1. For CDR1 and CDR2, the germline V gene lists SGHRS and YFSETQ. V is cut back by 3 bases and J by 2 bases, with 9 bases in the junction unmatched. Libraries were constructed by the immunoSEQ multiplex PCR assay. For the multiplex PCR, a mixture combining 60 forward primers for TCR Vbeta segments and 13 reverse primers for TCR Jbeta segments was used. A multiplex PCR assay on genomic DNA amplified the CDR3 region of rearranged TCR beta genes. The amplified TCR beta libraries were sequenced on the Illumina HiSeq System as 87-base-pair reads. The study's own analysis went as follows. A later analysis counted 65 million to 90 million unique TCR beta chains across the 690 or so repertoires, and some 11 million of these chains were shared by at least two donors. Raw reads were error-corrected and collapsed into unique sequences by a nearest-neighbor algorithm in which closely related sequences were merged to remove PCR and sequencing errors. V, D and J gene segments were assigned by aligning CDR3 sequences to IMGT reference sequences. For a sequence to be retained, at least a six-nucleotide match to both a V gene segment and a J gene segment was required. Rearrangements were called productive when the CDR3 lacked stop codons and stayed in frame with V and J; all others were non-productive. CDR3 was defined by IMGT convention, running from the second conserved V-encoded cysteine to the conserved J-encoded phenylalanine. Sequences without an unambiguous match to a single V gene segment were excluded from the earlier analysis of about 640 of the donors. An earlier analysis of 500 to 600 of the donors classified V segments as functional when productive rearrangements were above 56.7% and as segregating when the standard deviation between donors was above 5%. A statistical classification framework was built for diagnosing cytomegalovirus status from the catalog of TCR beta chain sequences. In a later analysis, TCR nucleotide sequences were compared against IMGT/GENE-DB human TR gene sequences so that V and J genes could be assigned. In a later analysis, CDR3 sequences and most-parsimonious VDJ recombination scenarios were assigned using the TCRdist pipeline. In a later analysis, every TCR beta chain was defined by the combination of its CDR3 amino acid sequence and its V-gene family, and reads without a unique V-gene family were dropped. To address suspected cross-contamination and a sequencing artifact, a later analysis removed approximately 590 highly shared, low-generation-probability nucleotide sequences. In a later analysis, a clonal expansion index was calculated for each public chain from normalized within-repertoire ranks of inferred template counts. A later analysis computed generation probabilities with a VDJ recombination model fitted to out-of-frame rearrangements, and checked the results against IGoR. In a later analysis, TCR-TCR, TCR-HLA and TCR-CMV co-occurrence was scored with hypergeometric tests, and a repertoire-size bias correction was applied to TCR pairs. False discovery rates were estimated in a later analysis by permuting HLA or CMV assignments 20 times. In a later analysis, co-occurring TCRs were grouped with DBSCAN, and TCRdist sequence similarity was added when clustering was performed within HLA-allele-positive subsets. For co-occurrence clustering, repertoires with fewer than 30,000 or more than 120,000 public chains were excluded, along with five or six repertoires with anomalous nucleotide sharing. Imported from immuneACCESS, the table was reduced by TCRdb to in-frame sequences with V and J called. These copies leave out some clones; in studies compared against another copy, an unresolved V gene accounts for under half, and the cause of the remainder is not known. V and J calls and clone size come straight from that table; D and trimming were deduced from the DNA. This sample is represented by around 120,000 clones; roughly 84% of them were singletons. 1% to 1.5% of the sample rests with the top ten.

The chain is made from TRBV5-1 and TRBJ2-7; 9 bases in between match TRBD1. This clonotype was sampled from a girl aged 2 to 10 in good health and CMV-seronegative. The sample taken for sequencing was PBMCs. The CDR3 region reads CASSSIPGQGAYEQYF. Here is the DNA: TGCGCCAGCAGCTCAATACCGGGACAGGGAGCCTACGAGCAGTACTTC.